These 5 T cell receptor beta chains came from one sample sequenced in a study of memory CD4+ T cells and cytomegalovirus serostatus. The sort gate was single viable CD3+CD4+CD8-CD45RO+ cells for memory CD4+ T cells. The assay was immunoSEQ multiplex PCR, and TCRdb's table has in-frame clones only and misses some. Of under 55,000 clones listed, about 80% are singletons. The specimen sequenced was memory CD4+ T cells from blood. These TCRs come from an adult in good health and CMV-seronegative.

The chain has TRBV6-1 and TRBJ1-1; D remains unclear. There are 13 residues in the CDR3. Germline V gives CDR1 MNHNS, CDR2 SASEGT. Deletions cut 2 bases from V and 1 base from J, with 5 bases between. The CDR3 nucleotides read TGTGCCAGCAGTGAATTCGGGAACACTGAAGCTTTCTTT. Translation: CASSEFGNTEAFF.

V usage is TRBV11-1 and J usage is TRBJ1-1; no clear D gene. The germline CDR1 and CDR2 sequences are SGHAT and FQDESV (reference sequence). This CDR3 is 14 amino acids long. V lost 5 bases and J lost 2, with 12 bases in between. CDR3 in DNA: TGTGCCAGCAGCATGGGCAGCCGAAACACTGAAGCTTTCTTT. Protein product: CASSMGSRNTEAFF.

Notes on this clone: At one of its ends the junction is not consistent with the germline gene, which may arise from a read error. This chain uses TRBV7-6 with TRBJ1-1, with a possible D match to TRBD1 (6 bases). CDR3 size: 14 residues. Germline values: CDR1 SGHVS, CDR2 FNYEAQ. CDR3 sequence: CASKGGLLNTEAFF. For the CDR3, the DNA is TGTGCCAGCAAGGGGGGTCTGTTGAATACTGAAGCTTTCTTT.

This clone has a single count. J is TRBJ2-7 and V is TRBV4-2, with D possibly being TRBD1 or TRBD2 (5 bases each). The CDR3 totals 14 residues. The V gene lost 4 bases and the J gene lost 2 bases, with 12 bases spanning the gap. Germline assignment: CDR1 LGHNA and CDR2 YNFKEQ. CDR3 region: CASSPIGTTYEQYF. The CDR3 nucleotides are TGTGCCAGCAGCCCTATCGGGACCACCTACGAGCAGTACTTC.

V and J are TRBV13 and TRBJ1-1; D remains unclear. Trimming left V 3 bases short and J 4 bases short, with 12 bases between. CDR3 size: 14 residues. Germline CDR1 reads PRHDT; CDR2 reads FYEKMQ (reference sequence). The DNA for the CDR3 is TGTGCCAGCAGCTTTTGGTCACTAACCACTGAAGCTTTCTTT. It is translated as CASSFWSLTTEAFF.